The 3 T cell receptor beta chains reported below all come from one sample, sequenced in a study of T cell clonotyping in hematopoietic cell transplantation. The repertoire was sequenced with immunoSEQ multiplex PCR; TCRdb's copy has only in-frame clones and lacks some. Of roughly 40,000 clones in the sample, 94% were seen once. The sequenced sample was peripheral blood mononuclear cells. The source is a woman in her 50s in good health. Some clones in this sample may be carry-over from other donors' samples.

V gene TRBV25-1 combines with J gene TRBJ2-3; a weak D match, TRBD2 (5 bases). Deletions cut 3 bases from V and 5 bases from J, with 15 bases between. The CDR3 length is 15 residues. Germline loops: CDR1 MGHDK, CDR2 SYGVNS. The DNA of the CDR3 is TGTGCCAGCAGTGATACTAGTTCCGATCTAGATACGCAGTATTTT. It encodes CASSDTSSDLDTQYF.

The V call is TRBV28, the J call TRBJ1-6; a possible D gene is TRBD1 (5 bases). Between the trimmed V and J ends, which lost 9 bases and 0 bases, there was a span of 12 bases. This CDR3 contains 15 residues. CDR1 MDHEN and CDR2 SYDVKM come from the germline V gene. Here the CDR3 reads CASIPGSSYNSPLHF. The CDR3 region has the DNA TGTGCCAGTATCCCAGGGAGCTCCTATAATTCACCCCTCCACTTT.

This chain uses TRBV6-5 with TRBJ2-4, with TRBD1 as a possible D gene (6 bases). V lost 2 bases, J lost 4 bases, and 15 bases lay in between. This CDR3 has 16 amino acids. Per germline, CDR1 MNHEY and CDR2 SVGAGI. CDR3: CASSYGLWTAKNIQYF. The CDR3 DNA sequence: TGTGCCAGCAGTTACGGCCTTTGGACAGCGAAAAACATTCAGTACTTC.